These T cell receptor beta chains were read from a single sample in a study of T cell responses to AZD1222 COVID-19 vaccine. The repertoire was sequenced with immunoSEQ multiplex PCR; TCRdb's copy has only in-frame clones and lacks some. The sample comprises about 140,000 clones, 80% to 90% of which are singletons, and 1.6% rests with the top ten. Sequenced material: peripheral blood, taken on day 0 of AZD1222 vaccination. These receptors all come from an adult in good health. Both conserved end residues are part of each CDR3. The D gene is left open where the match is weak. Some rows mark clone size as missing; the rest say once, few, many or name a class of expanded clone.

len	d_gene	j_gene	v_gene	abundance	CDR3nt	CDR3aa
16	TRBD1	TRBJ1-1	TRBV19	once	TGTGCCAGTAGTCCTAGGACAGGAACAATGAACACTGAAGCTTTCTTT	CASSPRTGTMNTEAFF
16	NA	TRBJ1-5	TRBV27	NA	TGTGCCAGAACTCGCCGGGACACCCAAAGCAATCAGCCCCAGCATTTT	CARTRRDTQSNQPQHF
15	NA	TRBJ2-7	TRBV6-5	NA	TGTGCCAGCAGCAGGGAGTTCTTGGGGTTGAGCGAGCAGTACTTC	CASSREFLGLSEQYF
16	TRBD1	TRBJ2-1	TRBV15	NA	TGTGCCACCAGCCCCCAAAGACAGGGACGGTACAATGAGCAGTTCTTC	CATSPQRQGRYNEQFF
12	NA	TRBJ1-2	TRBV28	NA	TGTGCCAGCAGTTTAGTTGAGGGGGGCTACACCTTC	CASSLVEGGYTF
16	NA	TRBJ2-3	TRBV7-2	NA	TGTGCCAGCAGCCTTCCGGGGGCGGAGGTCACAGATACGCAGTATTTT	CASSLPGAEVTDTQYF
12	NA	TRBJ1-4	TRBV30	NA	TGTGCCTGGAGATGGAACAACATTGAACTGTTTTTT	CAWRWNNIELFF
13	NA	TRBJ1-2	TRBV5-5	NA	TGTGCCAGCAGCGCGACAGGCGGGGGCGGCTACACCTTC	CASSATGGGGYTF
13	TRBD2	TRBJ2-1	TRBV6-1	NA	TGTGCCAGCAGTGAGAGTTGGGGGGGGGAGCAGTTCTTC	CASSESWGGEQFF
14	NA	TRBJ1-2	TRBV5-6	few	TGTGCCAGCAGCTTGGCTCAGGTCCATGGAGGCTACACCTTC	CASSLAQVHGGYTF